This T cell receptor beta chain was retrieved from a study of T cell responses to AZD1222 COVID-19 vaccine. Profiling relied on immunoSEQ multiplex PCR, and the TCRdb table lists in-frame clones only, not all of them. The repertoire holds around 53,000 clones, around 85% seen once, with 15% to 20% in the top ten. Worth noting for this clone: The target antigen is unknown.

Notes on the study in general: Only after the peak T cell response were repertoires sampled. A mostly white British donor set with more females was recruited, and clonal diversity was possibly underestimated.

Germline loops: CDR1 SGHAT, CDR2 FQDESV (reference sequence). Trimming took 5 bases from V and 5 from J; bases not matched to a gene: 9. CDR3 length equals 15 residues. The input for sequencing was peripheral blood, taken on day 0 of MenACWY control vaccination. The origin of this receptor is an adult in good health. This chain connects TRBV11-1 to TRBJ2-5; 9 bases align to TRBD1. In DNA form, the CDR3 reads TGTGCCAGCAGCGTCCGACAGGGGGGGACGGAGACCCAGTACTTC. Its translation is CASSVRQGGTETQYF.